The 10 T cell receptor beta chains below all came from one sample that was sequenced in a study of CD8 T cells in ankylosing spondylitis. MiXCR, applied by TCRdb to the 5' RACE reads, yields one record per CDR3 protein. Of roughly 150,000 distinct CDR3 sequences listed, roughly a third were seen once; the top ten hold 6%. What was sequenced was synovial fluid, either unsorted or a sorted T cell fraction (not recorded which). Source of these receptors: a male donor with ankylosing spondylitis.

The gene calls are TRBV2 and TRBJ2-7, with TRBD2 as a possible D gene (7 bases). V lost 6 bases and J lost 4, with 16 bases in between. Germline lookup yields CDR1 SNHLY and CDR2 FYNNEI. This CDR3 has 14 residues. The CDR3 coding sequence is TGTGCCAGCAGGGGAGGGGGGTTGTCTTACGAGCAGTACTTC. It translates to CASRGGGLSYEQYF.

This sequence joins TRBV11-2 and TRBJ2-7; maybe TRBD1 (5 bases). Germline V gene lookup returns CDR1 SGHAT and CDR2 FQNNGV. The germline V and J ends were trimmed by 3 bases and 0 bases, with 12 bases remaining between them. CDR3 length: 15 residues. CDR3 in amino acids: CASSFYPDSSYEQYF. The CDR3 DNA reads TGTGCCAGCAGCTTCTACCCCGACAGCTCCTACGAGCAGTACTTC.

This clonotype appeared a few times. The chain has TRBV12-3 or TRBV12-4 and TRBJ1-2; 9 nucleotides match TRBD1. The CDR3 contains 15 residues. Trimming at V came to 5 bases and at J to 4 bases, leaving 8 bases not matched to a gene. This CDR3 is CASSLRTGGGYGYTF. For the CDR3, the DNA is TGTGCCAGCAGTCTACGCACAGGGGGCGGCTATGGCTACACCTTC.

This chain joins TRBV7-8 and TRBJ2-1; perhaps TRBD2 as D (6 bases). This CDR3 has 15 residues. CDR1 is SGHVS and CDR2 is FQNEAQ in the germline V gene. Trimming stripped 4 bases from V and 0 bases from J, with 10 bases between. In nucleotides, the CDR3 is TGTGCCAGCAGCTATCGGGAGAGCTCCTACAATGAGCAGTTCTTC. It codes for CASSYRESSYNEQFF.

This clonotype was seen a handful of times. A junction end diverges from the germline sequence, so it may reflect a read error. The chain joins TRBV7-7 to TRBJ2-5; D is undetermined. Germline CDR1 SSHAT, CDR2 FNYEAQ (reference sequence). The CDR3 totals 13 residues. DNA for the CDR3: TGTGCTAGCAGCTGGACGCTTCAAGAGACCCAGTACTTC. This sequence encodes CASSWTLQETQYF.

CDR3 sequence: CSAPGPRTYYEQYF. The CDR3 DNA follows: TGCAGTGCGCCTGGACCGAGAACCTACTACGAGCAGTACTTC. The rearrangement links TRBV20-1 to TRBJ2-7; the D is unclear. The CDR3 is 14 residues long. Deletions cut 6 bases from V and 3 bases from J, with 18 bases between. Germline V gene sequence: CDR1 DFQATT, CDR2 SNEGSKA (reference sequence).

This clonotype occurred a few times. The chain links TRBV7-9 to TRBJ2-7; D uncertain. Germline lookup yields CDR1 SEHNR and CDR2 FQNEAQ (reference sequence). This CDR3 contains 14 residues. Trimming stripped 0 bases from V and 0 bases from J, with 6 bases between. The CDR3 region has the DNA TGTGCCAGCAGCTTAGCAGGGAACTCCTACGAGCAGTACTTC. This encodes CASSLAGNSYEQYF.

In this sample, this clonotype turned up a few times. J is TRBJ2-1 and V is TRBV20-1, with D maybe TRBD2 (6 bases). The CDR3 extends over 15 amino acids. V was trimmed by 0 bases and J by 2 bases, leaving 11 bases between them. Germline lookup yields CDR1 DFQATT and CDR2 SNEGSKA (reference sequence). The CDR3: CSAREGTGAYNEQFF. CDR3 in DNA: TGCAGTGCTAGAGAAGGGACGGGAGCCTACAATGAGCAGTTCTTC.

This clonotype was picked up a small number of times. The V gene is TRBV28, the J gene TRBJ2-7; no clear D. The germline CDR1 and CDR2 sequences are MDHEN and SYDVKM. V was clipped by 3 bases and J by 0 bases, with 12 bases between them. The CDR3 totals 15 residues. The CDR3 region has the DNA TGTGCCAGCAGTTTGTCCGACAAACGCTCCTACGAGCAGTACTTC. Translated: CASSLSDKRSYEQYF.

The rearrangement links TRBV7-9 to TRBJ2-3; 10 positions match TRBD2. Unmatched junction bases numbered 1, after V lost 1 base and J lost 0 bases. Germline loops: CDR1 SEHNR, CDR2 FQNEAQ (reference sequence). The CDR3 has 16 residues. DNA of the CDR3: TGTGCCAGCAGCTTAGGGACTAGCGGTAGCACAGATACGCAGTATTTT. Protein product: CASSLGTSGSTDTQYF.